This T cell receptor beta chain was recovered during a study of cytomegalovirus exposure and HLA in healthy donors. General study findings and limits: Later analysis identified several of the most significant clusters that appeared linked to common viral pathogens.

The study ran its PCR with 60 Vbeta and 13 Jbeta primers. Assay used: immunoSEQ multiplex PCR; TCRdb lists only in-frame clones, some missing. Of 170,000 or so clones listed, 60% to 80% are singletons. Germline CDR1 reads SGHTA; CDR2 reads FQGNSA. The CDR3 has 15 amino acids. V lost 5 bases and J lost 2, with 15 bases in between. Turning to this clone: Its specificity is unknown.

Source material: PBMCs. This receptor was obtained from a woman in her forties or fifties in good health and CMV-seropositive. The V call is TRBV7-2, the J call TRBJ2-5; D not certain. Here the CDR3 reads CASSRNTIRQETQYF. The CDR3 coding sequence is TGTGCCAGCAGCCGCAACACCATACGACAAGAGACCCAGTACTTC.